Following are 25 T cell receptor beta chains from one sample sequenced in a study of blood T cell repertoires in COVID-19. Measured with immunoSEQ multiplex PCR; TCRdb has only the in-frame clones, and not every one. The sample yields 120,000 or so clones, roughly 90% seen once. The sequenced sample was peripheral blood. The receptors stem from a man aged 50 to 60 with acute or convalescent COVID-19.

V and J are TRBV30 and TRBJ1-6, with 7 bases lining up with TRBD1. The CDR3 is 14 amino acids. Germline V lookup: CDR1 GTSNPN, CDR2 SVGIG (reference sequence). The V and J ends lost 3 bases and 2 bases, in that order; junction bases with no gene match: 1. The CDR3 loop is CAWSTGAYNSPLHF. DNA for the CDR3: TGTGCCTGGAGCACAGGGGCCTATAATTCACCCCTCCACTTT.

CDR3 coding DNA: TGTGCCAGCTCTATCGGACAGGGGGCCGATGGCTACACCTTC. Its translation is CASSIGQGADGYTF. The rearrangement joins TRBV18 to TRBJ1-2; TRBD1 aligns across 11 bases. The germline V gene encodes CDR1 KGHSH and CDR2 LQKENI. This CDR3 is 14 amino acids long. Losses at the gene ends were 6 bases for V and 6 bases for J; bases not matched to a gene: 6.

V gene TRBV5-6 combines with J gene TRBJ1-6; TRBD1 matches 9 bases. The ends lost 1 base at V and 5 bases at J; junction bases unmatched: 13. CDR3 length: 19 amino acids. CDR1 and CDR2 (germline): SGHDT, YYEEEE. The DNA for the CDR3 is TGTGCCAGCAGCTTGTACGCGTTTCGGGACAGGGCCAATAATTCACCCCTCCACTTT. It is translated as CASSLYAFRDRANNSPLHF.

The V and J genes are TRBV7-8 and TRBJ2-5; 9 nucleotides match TRBD2. The CDR3 contains 18 residues. Trimming cost V 1 base and J 4 bases; bases outside gene matches: 13. The V gene's germline CDR1 is SGHVS and CDR2 FQNEAQ. The CDR3: CASSLVGGGRAGGETQYF. In DNA, the CDR3 is TGTGCCAGCAGCTTAGTTGGGGGCGGGAGGGCCGGAGGAGAGACCCAGTACTTC.

The gene calls are TRBV19 and TRBJ1-2; D is perhaps TRBD1 (5 bases). Trimming cost V 5 bases and J 3 bases, with 13 bases left between them. Germline V lookup: CDR1 LNHDA, CDR2 SQIVND (reference sequence). CDR3 length equals 14 residues. CDR3 loop: CASSDGGLDYGYTF. CDR3 in DNA: TGTGCCAGTAGTGATGGGGGGTTGGACTATGGCTACACCTTC.

The chain has TRBV19 and TRBJ1-1, with D tentatively TRBD1 (5 bases). This CDR3 is built from 14 residues. Germline V gives CDR1 LNHDA, CDR2 SQIVND (reference sequence). V lost 1 base and J 2 bases, leaving 8 bases between the germline ends. The CDR3 spells CASSIVRGNTEAFF. CDR3 in DNA: TGTGCCAGTAGTATAGTTAGGGGCAACACTGAAGCTTTCTTT.

Turning to this clone: This specimen includes other DNA sequences encoding the same CDR3. The rearrangement uses TRBV6-4 and TRBJ1-1; D is undetermined. The CDR3 covers 14 residues. The V gene lost 0 bases and the J gene lost 4 bases, with 9 bases spanning the gap. Germline lookup yields CDR1 MRHNA and CDR2 SNTAGT. This CDR3 reads CASSDSSRGTEAFF. In DNA form, the CDR3 reads TGTGCCAGCAGTGACTCATCTAGAGGCACTGAAGCTTTCTTT.

The genes are TRBV7-6 and TRBJ1-2, with 8 positions matching TRBD1. Per germline, CDR1 SGHVS and CDR2 FNYEAQ. V dropped 2 bases and J dropped 6; count of bases not matched to a gene: 5. The CDR3 is 14 amino acids. For the CDR3, the DNA is TGTGCCAGCAGCTTAACTGGACAGGGCAATGGCTACACCTTC. Translating it yields CASSLTGQGNGYTF. The full variable domain, completed using reference TRBV7-6 and TRBJ1-2, is GAGVSQSPRYKVTKRGQDVALRCDPISGHVSLYWYRQALGQGPEFLTYFNYEAQQDKSGLPNDRFSAERPEGSISTLTIQRTEQRDSAMYRCASSLTGQGNGYTFGSGTRLTVV.

The chain employs TRBV7-8 and TRBJ2-5; D remains unclear. Between the trimmed V and J ends, which lost 0 bases and 2 bases, there was a span of 4 bases. The CDR3 has 13 residues. Per the germline V gene, CDR1 is SGHVS and CDR2 is FQNEAQ. The CDR3 nucleotides read TGTGCCAGCAGCTTAGCCCAACAAGAGACCCAGTACTTC. Its translation is CASSLAQQETQYF.

The rearrangement links TRBV19 to TRBJ1-4, with D perhaps TRBD1 (5 bases). The V end was cut by 1 base, the J end by 5 bases, with 8 bases between. Germline CDR1 LNHDA, CDR2 SQIVND (reference sequence). The CDR3 loop spans 14 amino acids. The CDR3 is CASSIGTWNEKLFF. The CDR3 DNA is TGTGCCAGTAGTATAGGGACATGGAATGAAAAACTGTTTTTT.

This clone was seen a single time. CDR3 residues: CASSQVVSYGYTF. CDR3 DNA: TGCGCCAGCAGCCAGGTGGTTAGCTATGGCTACACCTTC. The V and J genes are TRBV4-1 and TRBJ1-2, with D uncertain. Germline V gene sequence: CDR1 MGHRA, CDR2 YSYEKL. The CDR3 extends over 13 amino acids. Trimming removed 3 bases from V and 4 bases from J, with 9 bases in between.

The rearrangement joins TRBV19 to TRBJ2-6, with 7 bases aligning to TRBD1. The V gene end was trimmed by 5 bases and the J gene end by 0 bases; junction bases not matched to a gene: 10. The germline CDR1 and CDR2 sequences are LNHDA and SQIVND (reference sequence). This CDR3 has 18 amino acids. CDR3 bases: TGTGCCAGTAGTCCCTCCCGGACAGGCGTCTCTGGGGCCAACGTCCTGACTTTC. It is translated as CASSPSRTGVSGANVLTF.

The chain joins TRBV19 to TRBJ2-7; TRBD2 matches 8 bases. Germline values: CDR1 LNHDA, CDR2 SQIVND (reference sequence). The CDR3 has 14 residues. Trimming cost V 5 bases and J 4 bases; bases outside gene matches: 7. The CDR3 DNA reads TGTGCCAGTAGTCCTATAACTAGCGGATACGAGCAGTACTTC. Protein product: CASSPITSGYEQYF.

The genes are TRBV4-3 and TRBJ2-3; D perhaps matches TRBD1 (6 bases). V dropped 0 bases and J dropped 3 bases, with 16 bases sitting between them. CDR1 and CDR2 (germline): LGHNA, YSLEER. This CDR3 is 17 amino acids long. The CDR3 loop is CASSQDWGPRSTDTQYF. The CDR3 region has the DNA TGCGCCAGCAGCCAAGATTGGGGGCCTAGGTCAACAGATACGCAGTATTTT.

The rearrangement joins TRBV18 to TRBJ1-1; no definite D call. Germline CDR1 and CDR2: KGHSH and LQKENI. This CDR3 comprises 12 residues. Trimming left V 2 bases short and J 5 bases short, with 6 bases between. The CDR3 loop reads CASSPEGTEAFF. For the CDR3, the DNA is TGTGCCAGCTCACCAGAGGGTACTGAAGCTTTCTTT.

This clone was recorded at least ten times. The chain employs TRBV28 and TRBJ2-7; a possible D gene is TRBD2 (5 bases). Germline CDR1 is MDHEN and CDR2 is SYDVKM. The CDR3 has 12 residues. Trimming took 6 bases from V and 2 from J, leaving 8 bases between them. This chain's CDR3 is CASRGAAYEQYF. The CDR3 region has the DNA TGTGCCAGCAGGGGAGCGGCCTACGAGCAGTACTTC.

The J gene is TRBJ1-2, the V gene TRBV6-2 or TRBV6-3; 8 nucleotides align to TRBD1. Germline V gene data show CDR1 as MNHEY and CDR2 as SVGEGT. This CDR3 contains 14 residues. The V and J ends lost 4 bases and 8 bases, in that order; junction bases with no gene match: 9. In DNA, the CDR3 is TGTGCCAGCAGTTTCCGCGACAGGGGTGGCGGCTACACCTTC. As protein: CASSFRDRGGGYTF.

The chain uses TRBV7-9 and TRBJ1-2; D may be TRBD1 (6 bases). V was clipped by 5 bases and J by 4 bases, with 20 bases between them. The CDR3 totals 16 residues. Germline assignment: CDR1 SEHNR and CDR2 FQNEAQ (reference sequence). CDR3 region: CASSVDPGRGGYGYTF. The CDR3 bases are TGTGCCAGCAGCGTAGACCCGGGCAGGGGCGGCTATGGCTACACCTTC. Based on the CDR3 plus reference TRBV7-9 and TRBJ1-2, the full variable domain is DTGVSQNPRHKITKRGQNVTFRCDPISEHNRLYWYRQTLGQGPEFLTYFQNEAQLEKSRLLSDRFSAERPKGSFSTLEIQRTEQGDSAMYLCASSVDPGRGGYGYTFGSGTRLTVV.

The chain links TRBV6-4 to TRBJ2-2; 12 bases align to TRBD2. V lost 2 bases to trimming and J lost 5 bases; unmatched junction nucleotides: 0. Germline V gene data show CDR1 as MRHNA and CDR2 as SNTAGT. This CDR3 has 15 residues. The DNA of the CDR3 is TGTGCCAGCAGTGACGGGACTAGCGGGACCGGGGAGCTGTTTTTT. Its protein product is CASSDGTSGTGELFF.

The genes are TRBV19 and TRBJ2-7; 10 nucleotides agree with TRBD1. CDR1 is LNHDA and CDR2 is SQIVND in the germline V gene (reference sequence). V was clipped by 4 bases and J by 6 bases; unmatched bases: 6. The CDR3 length is 14 residues. The CDR3 sequence: CASSTGQGYSEQYF. In DNA form, the CDR3 reads TGTGCCAGTAGTACGGGACAGGGGTACTCCGAGCAGTACTTC.

V gene TRBV5-1 combines with J gene TRBJ2-5, with 9 nucleotides matching TRBD1. This CDR3 comprises 14 residues. V lost 0 bases to trimming and J lost 5 bases; unmatched junction nucleotides: 2. Germline assignment: CDR1 SGHRS and CDR2 YFSETQ. The CDR3, as DNA: TGCGCCAGCAGCTTGGGACAGGGGGGCGAGACCCAGTACTTC. It encodes CASSLGQGGETQYF. The whole variable domain, filled in from reference TRBV5-1 and TRBJ2-5, reads KAGVTQTPRYLIKTRGQQVTLSCSPISGHRSVSWYQQTPGQGLQFLFEYFSETQRNKGNFPGRFSGRQFSNSRSEMNVSTLELGDSALYLCASSLGQGGETQYFGPGTRLLVL.

This chain connects TRBV7-9 to TRBJ1-3, with D uncertain. The germline gives CDR1 SEHNR, CDR2 FQNEAQ (reference sequence). The V and J ends lost 3 bases and 2 bases respectively, with 17 bases between them. The CDR3 has 17 residues. DNA for the CDR3: TGTGCCAGCAGCTTTTTAGCGTCGCGGATCACTGGAAACACCATATATTTT. Encoded protein: CASSFLASRITGNTIYF.

CDR3 protein: CASSQGQEYEQYF. CDR3 DNA sequence: TGTGCCAGCAGCCAGGGACAGGAATACGAGCAGTACTTC. The V gene is TRBV6-5, the J gene TRBJ2-7; 8 nucleotides match TRBD1. The CDR3 length is 13 residues. Trimming removed 6 bases from V and 4 bases from J; junction bases left unmatched: 5. Germline V gene sequence: CDR1 MNHEY, CDR2 SVGAGI.

This clone is a singleton in its sample. The V and J genes are TRBV14 and TRBJ2-5, with D tentatively TRBD2 (5 bases). Germline V lookup: CDR1 SGHDN, CDR2 FVKESK. The CDR3 totals 15 residues. The V end was cut by 0 bases, the J end by 2 bases, with 10 bases between. CDR3 nucleotide sequence: TGTGCCAGCAGCCAAGAAATTCCGGGACAAGAGACCCAGTACTTC. It encodes CASSQEIPGQETQYF. The entire variable domain, with the rest obtained from reference TRBV14 and TRBJ2-5, is as follows: EAGVTQFPSHSVIEKGQTVTLRCDPISGHDNLYWYRRVMGKEIKFLLHFVKESKQDESGMPNNRFLAERTGGTYSTLKVQPAELEDSGVYFCASSQEIPGQETQYFGPGTRLLVL.

This clone was counted at least ten times. The rearrangement uses TRBV25-1 and TRBJ1-2, with a tentative D call TRBD1 (6 bases). The ends were cut back, 7 bases at V and 5 bases at J, with 11 bases in the middle. CDR3 length: 12 amino acids. The germline CDR1 and CDR2 sequences are MGHDK and SYGVNS. The chain's CDR3 is CASNGGAYGYTF. CDR3 DNA: TGTGCCAGCAATGGGGGCGCTTATGGCTACACCTTC.